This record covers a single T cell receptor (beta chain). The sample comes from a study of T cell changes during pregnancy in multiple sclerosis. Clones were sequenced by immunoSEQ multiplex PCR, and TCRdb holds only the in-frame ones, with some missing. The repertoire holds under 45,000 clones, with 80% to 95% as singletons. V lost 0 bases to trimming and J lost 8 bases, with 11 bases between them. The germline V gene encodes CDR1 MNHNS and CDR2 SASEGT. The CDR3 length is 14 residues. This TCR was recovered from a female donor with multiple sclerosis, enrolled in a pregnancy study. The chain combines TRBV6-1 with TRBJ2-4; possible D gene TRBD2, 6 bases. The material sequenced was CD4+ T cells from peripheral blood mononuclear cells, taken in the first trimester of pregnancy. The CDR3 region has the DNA TGTGCCAGCAGTGAAGCGGTACTAGCTTACATTCAGTACTTC. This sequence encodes CASSEAVLAYIQYF.